This TCR beta chain is from a study of CD8+ T cells in alopecia areata. RNA extraction was followed by reverse transcription into cDNA, which acted as the sequencing template. This table comes from immunoSEQ multiplex PCR, and its TCRdb copy is limited to in-frame clones, with some not included. The sample has 150,000 to 200,000 clones, around half seen once. This clone was counted only a few times. The treatment was: oral pan-JAK inhibitor, 5-10 mg twice daily. This specimen was CD8+ T cells sorted from blood, taken at week 24, from a patient treated with tofacitinib. The TCR comes from a human donor with alopecia areata.

The CDR3, as DNA: TGCAGCGCGCCGGGGGGTTCCGATGGCTACACCTTC. This encodes CSAPGGSDGYTF. The V gene is TRBV29-1, the J gene TRBJ1-2; perhaps TRBD1 as D (5 bases). This CDR3 contains 12 residues. Trimming took off 7 bases at V and 6 bases at J, with 15 bases between the two ends. CDR1 SQVTM and CDR2 ANQGSEA come from the germline V gene.